A selection of T cell receptor beta chains follows, all from one sample in a study of cytomegalovirus exposure and HLA in healthy donors. Data came from immunoSEQ multiplex PCR; TCRdb stores just in-frame clones and leaves some out. Seen here are around 120,000 clones, roughly 70% observed once, and the top ten hold over 1.5%. The specimen was PBMCs. These receptors all stem from a woman aged 18-29 years in good health and CMV-seronegative. Both conserved end residues are part of each CDR3. Fields, in order: V gene, J gene, D gene, clone size, CDR3 DNA, CDR3 protein. The D gene is left open where the match is weak. Part of the rows lack a size; the others show once, few, many or a class for expanded clones.

V: TRBV5-1; J: TRBJ2-1; D: NA; size: NA; DNA: TGCGCCAGTTGGAGAGGAGATGAGCAGTTCTTC; CDR3: CASWRGDEQFF
V: TRBV7-9; J: TRBJ1-1; D: TRBD1; size: few; DNA: TGTGCCAGCAGCTTAGTGCAGGGGGCGACTGAAGCTTTCTTT; CDR3: CASSLVQGATEAFF
V: TRBV10-1; J: TRBJ2-1; D: NA; size: once; DNA: TGCGCCAGCAGTGAGTCGCGTGGGGGGATCGGTGAGCAGTTCTTC; CDR3: CASSESRGGIGEQFF
V: TRBV6-1; J: TRBJ1-3; D: NA; size: once; DNA: TGTGCCAGCAGGGCCCCGGGCTCTGGAAACACCATATATTTT; CDR3: CASRAPGSGNTIYF
V: TRBV19; J: TRBJ1-5; D: TRBD1; size: NA; DNA: TGTGCCAGTAGTATAGGCTTGGGACAGACTAGCAATCAGCCCCAGCATTTT; CDR3: CASSIGLGQTSNQPQHF
V: TRBV5-5; J: TRBJ1-6; D: NA; size: few; DNA: TGTGCCAGCAGCAGCCAAAATTCACCCCTCCACTTT; CDR3: CASSSQNSPLHF
V: TRBV5-4; J: TRBJ1-4; D: TRBD1; size: NA; DNA: TGTGCCAGCAGCTTAGTGCAGGGGACAGGGGAAAAACTGTTTTTT; CDR3: CASSLVQGTGEKLFF
V: TRBV2; J: TRBJ1-6; D: NA; size: NA; DNA: TGTGCCAGCAGGGGCACATTCTTTAAAAATTCACCCCTCCACTTT; CDR3: CASRGTFFKNSPLHF
V: TRBV29-1; J: TRBJ2-7; D: TRBD1; size: NA; DNA: TGCAGCGTTAGACAGGGGAGCTCCTACGAGCAGTACTTC; CDR3: CSVRQGSSYEQYF
V: TRBV27; J: TRBJ2-6; D: TRBD1; size: NA; DNA: TGTGCCAGCAGTCCGCGACAGGGTCTAGCTGGGGCCAACGTCCTGACTTTC; CDR3: CASSPRQGLAGANVLTF
V: TRBV6-1; J: TRBJ1-1; D: TRBD1; size: NA; DNA: TGTGCCAGCCTTAGGGGACAGGAGAACACTGAAGCTTTCTTT; CDR3: CASLRGQENTEAFF
V: TRBV5-6; J: TRBJ2-5; D: TRBD2; size: NA; DNA: TGTGCCAGCAGCTTGGTTGGTAGCGGGGAAGAGACCCAGTACTTC; CDR3: CASSLVGSGEETQYF
V: TRBV10-3; J: TRBJ1-1; D: NA; size: NA; DNA: TGTGCCATCAGTGAGGGACAGATGAACACTGAAGCTTTCTTT; CDR3: CAISEGQMNTEAFF
V: TRBV6-1; J: TRBJ2-5; D: NA; size: once; DNA: TGTGCCAGCAGTGATCCCTTTCGAGATATAGAGACCCAGTACTTC; CDR3: CASSDPFRDIETQYF
V: TRBV6-5; J: TRBJ1-5; D: TRBD1; size: NA; DNA: TGTGCCAGCAGCCCCGAGGGACAGAGCAATCAGCCCCAGCATTTT; CDR3: CASSPEGQSNQPQHF
V: TRBV11-2; J: TRBJ1-1; D: NA; size: NA; DNA: TGTGCCAGCAACCCCCTAATGGGGGCAGGGACTATGAACACTGAAGCTTTCTTT; CDR3: CASNPLMGAGTMNTEAFF
V: TRBV7-9; J: TRBJ1-6; D: NA; size: few; DNA: TGTGCCAGCAGCCCTGGGGGGGCAGGGGATAATTCACCCCTCCACTTT; CDR3: CASSPGGAGDNSPLHF
V: TRBV27; J: TRBJ1-4; D: TRBD1; size: NA; DNA: TGTGCCAGCAGTTTATCTATCTGGGGACAGGGGGCGGCTAATGAAAAACTGTTTTTT; CDR3: CASSLSIWGQGAANEKLFF
V: TRBV2; J: TRBJ1-1; D: TRBD1; size: NA; DNA: TGTGCCAGCAGATCCGGGACAGCGGCTGAAGCTTTCTTT; CDR3: CASRSGTAAEAFF
V: TRBV30; J: TRBJ2-2; D: NA; size: few; DNA: TGTGCCTTGCCGGCAGGGAAAGTCTGGGAGCTGTTTTTT; CDR3: CALPAGKVWELFF
V: TRBV29-1; J: TRBJ1-1; D: NA; size: NA; DNA: TGCAGCGTTGAGGGGCTCGTTGAGAACACTGAAGCTTTCTTT; CDR3: CSVEGLVENTEAFF
V: TRBV7-9; J: TRBJ1-4; D: TRBD1; size: NA; DNA: TGTGCCAGCAGCCCCGACAGGGGAGGGGTTGAAAAACTGTTTTTT; CDR3: CASSPDRGGVEKLFF
V: TRBV7-9; J: TRBJ1-2; D: TRBD1; size: NA; DNA: TGTGCCAGCAGCCTGACAGGGGCTAACTATGGCTACACCTTC; CDR3: CASSLTGANYGYTF
V: TRBV5-1; J: TRBJ1-5; D: NA; size: NA; DNA: TGCGCCAGCAGCCCCAATCCTACAGGGAGCAATCAGCCCCAGCATTTT; CDR3: CASSPNPTGSNQPQHF
V: TRBV7-3; J: TRBJ2-2; D: TRBD1; size: NA; DNA: TGTGCCAGCAGCCAGGACAGGGGGCCTTTGACCGGGGAGCTGTTTTTT; CDR3: CASSQDRGPLTGELFF
V: TRBV28; J: TRBJ1-1; D: NA; size: NA; DNA: TGTGCCAGCAATCAGGGGCGGACGACTGAAGCTTTCTTT; CDR3: CASNQGRTTEAFF
V: TRBV6-6; J: TRBJ1-1; D: TRBD1; size: NA; DNA: TGTGCCAGCATTGGACAGGGGTCGACTGAAGCTTTCTTT; CDR3: CASIGQGSTEAFF
V: TRBV9; J: TRBJ1-5; D: NA; size: NA; DNA: TGTGCCAGCAGCGTAGGGAGAGGTAGCAATCAGCCCCAGCATTTT; CDR3: CASSVGRGSNQPQHF
V: TRBV6-1; J: TRBJ2-2; D: TRBD1; size: few; DNA: TGTGCCAGTGACAGGGGCCCCACCGGGGAGCTGTTTTTT; CDR3: CASDRGPTGELFF
V: TRBV5-1; J: TRBJ2-2; D: TRBD1; size: few; DNA: TGCGCCAGCAGCGACAGGGGTGTGGTTGGGGAGCTGTTTTTT; CDR3: CASSDRGVVGELFF
V: TRBV28; J: TRBJ1-1; D: TRBD1; size: NA; DNA: TGTGCCAGCAGGATGACGGGGACAGCTAACACTGAAGCTTTCTTT; CDR3: CASRMTGTANTEAFF
V: TRBV4-1; J: TRBJ2-2; D: NA; size: few; DNA: TGCGCCAGCAGCCTTCCAATCGACAGATCGAACACCGGGGAGCTGTTTTTT; CDR3: CASSLPIDRSNTGELFF
V: TRBV5-4; J: TRBJ2-7; D: TRBD2; size: once; DNA: TGTGCCAGCAGCCTCAGCGGGGGTACCAACTACGAGCAGTACTTC; CDR3: CASSLSGGTNYEQYF
V: TRBV6-5; J: TRBJ2-1; D: TRBD2; size: few; DNA: TGTGCCAGCAGCCCAAGGGAGCGGGGGTTTCTGGGGCAGTTCTTC; CDR3: CASSPRERGFLGQFF
V: TRBV2; J: TRBJ2-3; D: NA; size: few; DNA: TGTGCCAGCACCGAGGTAACCCACACAGATACGCAGTATTTT; CDR3: CASTEVTHTDTQYF
V: TRBV7-8; J: TRBJ1-1; D: TRBD1; size: NA; DNA: TGTGCCAGCAGCTACAACAGGGGGCCGACTGAAGCTTTCTTT; CDR3: CASSYNRGPTEAFF
V: TRBV29-1; J: TRBJ1-5; D: NA; size: NA; DNA: TGCAGCACCGGGGACTTCGGTCAGCCCCAGCATTTT; CDR3: CSTGDFGQPQHF
V: TRBV4-1; J: TRBJ2-7; D: TRBD2; size: NA; DNA: TGCGCCAGCAGCCAAGATATTACCAGCGGGGGGTACTACGAGCAGTACTTC; CDR3: CASSQDITSGGYYEQYF
V: TRBV2; J: TRBJ1-5; D: NA; size: NA; DNA: TGTGCCAGCAGAGACAGTAGCAATCAGCCCCAGCATTTT; CDR3: CASRDSSNQPQHF
V: TRBV28; J: TRBJ1-1; D: NA; size: NA; DNA: TGTGCCAGCAGCTACCGGGTAGGGAACACTGAAGCTTTCTTT; CDR3: CASSYRVGNTEAFF
V: TRBV30; J: TRBJ1-2; D: TRBD1; size: NA; DNA: TGTGCCTGGAGTACAGGGGATGGGTATGGCTACACCTTC; CDR3: CAWSTGDGYGYTF
V: TRBV28; J: TRBJ2-7; D: NA; size: few; DNA: TGTGCCAGCGGGCGAGAGCAGTACTTC; CDR3: CASGREQYF
V: TRBV7-2; J: TRBJ1-4; D: TRBD1; size: NA; DNA: TGTGCCAGCAGCCCGGGGACAGGAATTACAACTAATGAAAAACTGTTTTTT; CDR3: CASSPGTGITTNEKLFF
V: TRBV6-1; J: TRBJ2-1; D: NA; size: once; DNA: TGTGCCAGCAGTGAACGTCACTTCGGGATGAATGAGCAGTTCTTC; CDR3: CASSERHFGMNEQFF
V: TRBV6-1; J: TRBJ1-4; D: NA; size: few; DNA: TGTGCCAGCAGTGAATTTGGAAACCAGGGGGAAAAACTGTTTTTT; CDR3: CASSEFGNQGEKLFF
V: TRBV5-5; J: TRBJ2-7; D: NA; size: NA; DNA: TGTGCCAGCAGCTTGGCCTCCACAGGGAACGACTTC; CDR3: CASSLASTGNDF
V: TRBV6-6; J: TRBJ1-2; D: NA; size: NA; DNA: TGTGCCAGCAGTTCATCGGGAACTGGCTACACCTTC; CDR3: CASSSSGTGYTF
V: TRBV28; J: TRBJ2-1; D: TRBD2; size: NA; DNA: TGTGCCAGCAGGTCCTTAGCGGGGGGCTACTACAATGAGCAGTTCTTC; CDR3: CASRSLAGGYYNEQFF
V: TRBV11-3; J: TRBJ2-5; D: NA; size: NA; DNA: TGTGCCAGCAGCGCGGCCCACAGGGGGGGCCAAGAGACCCAGTACTTC; CDR3: CASSAAHRGGQETQYF
V: TRBV11-2; J: TRBJ1-5; D: TRBD1; size: NA; DNA: TGTGCCAGCAGCCCCACCGGGACAGGGGATCGGAATCAGCCCCAGCATTTT; CDR3: CASSPTGTGDRNQPQHF
V: TRBV4-1; J: TRBJ1-1; D: NA; size: NA; DNA: TGCGCCAGCAGCCCCCGGGCAGACGGGGGGAACACTGAAGCTTTCTTT; CDR3: CASSPRADGGNTEAFF
V: TRBV2; J: TRBJ1-1; D: NA; size: NA; DNA: TGTGCCAGCAGACCCGACAGAAACACTGAAGCTTTCTTT; CDR3: CASRPDRNTEAFF
V: TRBV7-2; J: TRBJ1-4; D: TRBD1; size: NA; DNA: TGTGCCAGCAGCGCCGGACAGGGTTATGAAAAACTGTTTTTT; CDR3: CASSAGQGYEKLFF
V: TRBV28; J: TRBJ1-1; D: NA; size: NA; DNA: TGTGCCAGCAGGGTGGGAGGGCACACTGAAGCTTTCTTT; CDR3: CASRVGGHTEAFF
V: TRBV2; J: TRBJ1-5; D: NA; size: NA; DNA: TGTGCCAGCACTCACAGGGAAAGCAATCAGCCCCAGCATTTT; CDR3: CASTHRESNQPQHF
V: TRBV7-9; J: TRBJ2-7; D: TRBD2; size: NA; DNA: TGTGCCAGCAGCTTAGTCCGGACTAGCGGGGCCGCCTACGAGCAGTACTTC; CDR3: CASSLVRTSGAAYEQYF
V: TRBV5-1; J: TRBJ1-4; D: TRBD1; size: NA; DNA: TGCGCCAGCAGCTTGACCAGACAGGGCCATAATGAAAAACTGTTTTTT; CDR3: CASSLTRQGHNEKLFF
V: TRBV9; J: TRBJ1-3; D: NA; size: NA; DNA: TGTGCCAGCAGCGTAGTCGAGAGGGCGGGTGGAAACACCATATATTTT; CDR3: CASSVVERAGGNTIYF
V: TRBV7-9; J: TRBJ1-2; D: NA; size: NA; DNA: TGTGCCAGCAGCCCCGGACAGACCTATGGCTACACCTTC; CDR3: CASSPGQTYGYTF